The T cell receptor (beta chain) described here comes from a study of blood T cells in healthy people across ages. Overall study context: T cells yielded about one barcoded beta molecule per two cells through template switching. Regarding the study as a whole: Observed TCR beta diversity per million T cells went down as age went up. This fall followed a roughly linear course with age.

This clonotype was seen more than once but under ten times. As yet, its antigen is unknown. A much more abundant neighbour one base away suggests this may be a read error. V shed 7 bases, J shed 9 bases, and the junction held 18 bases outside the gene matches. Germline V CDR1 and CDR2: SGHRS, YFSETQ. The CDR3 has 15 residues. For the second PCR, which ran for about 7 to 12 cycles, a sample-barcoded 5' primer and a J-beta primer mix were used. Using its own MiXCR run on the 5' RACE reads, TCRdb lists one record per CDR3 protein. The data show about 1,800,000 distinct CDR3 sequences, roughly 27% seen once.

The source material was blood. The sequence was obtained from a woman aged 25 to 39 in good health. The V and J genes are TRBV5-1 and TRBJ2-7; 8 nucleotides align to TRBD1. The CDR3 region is CASSSAGDRGFGQYF. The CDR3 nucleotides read TGCGCCAGCTCCAGTGCCGGCGACAGGGGCTTCGGGCAGTACTTC.